This T cell receptor (beta chain) was identified during a study of OX40 agonist ivuxolimab in advanced cancers. Across the whole study: Ivuxolimab, an antibody that agonizes OX40 (CD134), was administered to the patients. Patients undergoing dose escalation presented with hepatocellular carcinoma, melanoma, renal cell or head and neck cancer. Intravenous ivuxolimab was administered to patients every 2 weeks at 0.01 to 10 mg/kg.

This clone was seen once. What it binds is not known. Repertoires were generated with immunoSEQ multiplex PCR, while TCRdb's copy carries only in-frame clones and drops some. The profile shows 30,000 to 35,000 clones, roughly 80% of them singletons. V was shortened by 3 bases and J by 5 bases, with 17 bases between the two germline ends. In germline, CDR1 is SGHNT, CDR2 YYREEE (reference sequence). The CDR3 loop spans 16 amino acids. Study-wide points: Researchers did not establish what antigens the expanded peripheral T cells target.

The source material was CD4+ or CD8+ T cells sorted from blood, sampled in a trial of the OX40 agonist ivuxolimab. The sequence derives from an adult with an advanced solid tumor such as melanoma, head and neck, liver or kidney cancer. This chain joins TRBV5-4 and TRBJ2-2; D perhaps matches TRBD2 (6 bases). CDR3 loop: CASSSGEVRGTGELFF. DNA of the CDR3: TGTGCCAGCAGCTCGGGTGAGGTCCGGGGGACCGGGGAGCTGTTTTTT. The full variable domain, in which reference TRBV5-4 and TRBJ2-2 provide the parts outside the CDR3, is ETGVTQSPTHLIKTRGQQVTLRCSSQSGHNTVSWYQQALGQGPQFIFQYYREEENGRGNFPPRFSGLQFPNYSSELNVNALELDDSALYLCASSSGEVRGTGELFFGEGSRLTVL.